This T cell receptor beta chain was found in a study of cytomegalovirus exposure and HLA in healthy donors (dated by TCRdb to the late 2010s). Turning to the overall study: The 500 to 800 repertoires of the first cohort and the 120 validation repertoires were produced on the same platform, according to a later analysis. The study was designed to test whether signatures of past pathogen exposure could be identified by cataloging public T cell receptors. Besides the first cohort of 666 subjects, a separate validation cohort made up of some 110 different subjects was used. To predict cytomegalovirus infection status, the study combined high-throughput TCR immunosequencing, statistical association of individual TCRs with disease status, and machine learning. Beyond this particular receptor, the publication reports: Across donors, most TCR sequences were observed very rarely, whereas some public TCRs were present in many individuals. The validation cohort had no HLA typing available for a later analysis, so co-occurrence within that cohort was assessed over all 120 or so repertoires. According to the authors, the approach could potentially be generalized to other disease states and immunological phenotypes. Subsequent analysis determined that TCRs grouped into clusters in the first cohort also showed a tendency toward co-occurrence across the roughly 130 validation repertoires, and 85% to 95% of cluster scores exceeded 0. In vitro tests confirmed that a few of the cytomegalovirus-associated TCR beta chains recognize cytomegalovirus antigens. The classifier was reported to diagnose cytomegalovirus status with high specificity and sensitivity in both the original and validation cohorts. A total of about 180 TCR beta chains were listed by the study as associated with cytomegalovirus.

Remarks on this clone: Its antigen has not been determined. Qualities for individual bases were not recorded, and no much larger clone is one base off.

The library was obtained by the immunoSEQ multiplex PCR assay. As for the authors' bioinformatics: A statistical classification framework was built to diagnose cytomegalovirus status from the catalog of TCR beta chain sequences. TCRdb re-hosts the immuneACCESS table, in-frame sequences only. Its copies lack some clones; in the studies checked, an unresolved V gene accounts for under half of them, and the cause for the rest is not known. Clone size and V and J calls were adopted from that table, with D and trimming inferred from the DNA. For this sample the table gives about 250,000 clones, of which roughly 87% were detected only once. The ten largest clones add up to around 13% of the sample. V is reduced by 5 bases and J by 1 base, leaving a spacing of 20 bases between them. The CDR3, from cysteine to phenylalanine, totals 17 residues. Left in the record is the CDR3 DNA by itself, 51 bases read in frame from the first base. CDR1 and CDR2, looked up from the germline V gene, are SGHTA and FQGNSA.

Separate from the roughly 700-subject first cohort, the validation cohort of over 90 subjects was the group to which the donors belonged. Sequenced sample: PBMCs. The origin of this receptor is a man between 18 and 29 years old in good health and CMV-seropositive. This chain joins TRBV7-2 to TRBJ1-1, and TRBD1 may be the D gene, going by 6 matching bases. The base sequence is TGTGCCAGCAGCCCGGACGGACAGACGGTCGGGAACACTGAAGCTTTCTTT. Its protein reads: CASSPDGQTVGNTEAFF.